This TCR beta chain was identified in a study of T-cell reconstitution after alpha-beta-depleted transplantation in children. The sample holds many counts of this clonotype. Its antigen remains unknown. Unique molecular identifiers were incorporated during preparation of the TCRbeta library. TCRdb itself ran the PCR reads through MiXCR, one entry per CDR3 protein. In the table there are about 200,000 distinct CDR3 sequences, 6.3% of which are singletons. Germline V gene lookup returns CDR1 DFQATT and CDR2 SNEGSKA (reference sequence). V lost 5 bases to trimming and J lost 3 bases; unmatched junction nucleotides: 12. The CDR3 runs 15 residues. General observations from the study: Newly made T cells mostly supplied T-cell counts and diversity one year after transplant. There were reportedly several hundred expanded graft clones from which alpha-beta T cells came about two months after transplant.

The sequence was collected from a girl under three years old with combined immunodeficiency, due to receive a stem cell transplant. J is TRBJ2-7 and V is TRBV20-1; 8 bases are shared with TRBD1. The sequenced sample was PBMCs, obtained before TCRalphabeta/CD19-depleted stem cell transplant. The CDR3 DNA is TGCAGTGCTGAATCGACAGGGGTTTCCTTCTACGAGCAGTACTTC. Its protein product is CSAESTGVSFYEQYF.